A single sample is the source of the 17 T cell receptor beta chains below, sequenced in a study of blood T cell repertoires in COVID-19. Data came from immunoSEQ multiplex PCR; TCRdb stores just in-frame clones and leaves some out. The table records a few hundred thousand clones, approximately 80% of them present only once. Sequencing was done on a sample of PBMCs or T cells enriched from blood (not recorded which). All receptors come from a middle-aged man who had been exposed to COVID-19.

V usage is TRBV14 and J usage is TRBJ1-2, with 7 nucleotides matching TRBD1. The germline V gene encodes CDR1 SGHDN and CDR2 FVKESK. Losses at the gene ends were 1 base for V and 5 bases for J; bases not matched to a gene: 7. The CDR3 sequence is 15 residues long. CDR3 in DNA: TGTGCCAGCAGCCAAGTTCCGGGACAGAGATATGGCTACACCTTC. Amino acid sequence: CASSQVPGQRYGYTF.

The chain recombines TRBV29-1 with TRBJ2-4; 7 bases line up with TRBD2. The germline gives CDR1 SQVTM, CDR2 ANQGSEA. The CDR3 has 17 residues. With V trimmed by 4 bases and J by 0 bases, 12 bases remained unmatched. Here the CDR3 reads CSVGEPGGPLAKNIQYF. The CDR3 DNA reads TGCAGCGTTGGTGAACCGGGGGGACCCTTAGCCAAAAACATTCAGTACTTC.

This clone was counted a single time. Sequence at one end of the junction differs from germline and may be a read error. This chain links TRBV7-2 with TRBJ2-4; 9 bases align to TRBD2. Germline CDR1 reads SGHTA; CDR2 reads FQGNSA. The CDR3 has 12 residues. The CDR3 nucleotides are TGTGCCAGCAGCTTCTCCGGGACTAGCAGGGACTTC. It codes for CASSFSGTSRDF.

The DNA for the CDR3 is TGTGCCAGCTCACCCCGGGACAGCTCGGGGGAGACCCAGTACTTC. It codes for CASSPRDSSGETQYF. This chain uses TRBV18 with TRBJ2-5; 7 bases fit TRBD1. Trimming cost V 3 bases and J 5 bases; bases outside gene matches: 9. The CDR3 extends over 15 amino acids. The V gene's germline CDR1 is KGHSH and CDR2 LQKENI.

The CDR3 DNA reads as TGTGCCAGCAGCCAACCAGGGGGTCGGTCCGGCTACACCTTC. Its protein product is CASSQPGGRSGYTF. The rearrangement links TRBV6-5 to TRBJ1-2; 7 bases match TRBD1. CDR1 is MNHEY, CDR2 SVGAGI, per germline. Trimming at V came to 6 bases and at J to 8 bases, leaving 12 bases not matched to a gene. CDR3 length: 14 residues.

This rearrangement joins TRBV29-1 to TRBJ1-1; 9 bases line up with TRBD1. The CDR3 consists of 19 residues. V was clipped by 3 bases and J by 4 bases; unmatched bases: 21. Per germline, CDR1 SQVTM and CDR2 ANQGSEA. Here the CDR3 DNA reads TGCAGCGTTGATAATCCCGGACAGGGGTGGTCATCTCGCCCCACTGAAGCTTTCTTT. Protein sequence: CSVDNPGQGWSSRPTEAFF.

As to this clone: Germline and junction disagree at one end, which may indicate a read error. This sequence joins TRBV4-2 and TRBJ1-4; TRBD1 might be the D (6 bases). CDR1 is LGHNA, CDR2 YNFKEQ, per germline. The CDR3 spans 17 residues. The CDR3 is CASSQEPPGTTNEKLFF. The DNA of the CDR3 is TGTGCCAGCAGCCAAGAACCCCCCGGGACAACGAATGAAAAACTGTTTTTT.

V is TRBV6-4 and J is TRBJ2-2, with 8 bases identical to TRBD1. The ends lost 0 bases at V and 0 bases at J; junction bases unmatched: 3. The CDR3 runs to 17 residues. CDR1 is MRHNA and CDR2 is SNTAGT in the germline V gene. The CDR3 DNA is TGTGCCAGCAGTGACTCGTGGGACAGGACGAACACCGGGGAGCTGTTTTTT. Translating it yields CASSDSWDRTNTGELFF.

This clone was seen only once. The V gene is TRBV3-1 (or the pseudogene TRBV3-2), the J gene TRBJ2-1, with no clear D. Per the germline V gene, CDR1 is LGHDT and CDR2 is YNNKEL (reference sequence). The CDR3 runs 13 residues. Trimming cost V 3 bases and J 5 bases, with 8 bases left between them. DNA of the CDR3: TGTGCCAGCAGCCACGACAATAACAATGAGCAGTTCTTC. Translating gives CASSHDNNNEQFF.

This clone was detected only a few times. The chain links TRBV9 to TRBJ1-2; the match to TRBD1 covers 9 bases. CDR1 and CDR2 from the germline V gene are SGDLS and YYNGEE. Trimming at V came to 8 bases and at J to 4 bases, leaving 9 bases not matched to a gene. The CDR3 has 14 amino acids. This chain's CDR3 is CASQQGAGGYGYTF. The CDR3 nucleotides read TGTGCCAGTCAACAGGGGGCTGGGGGCTATGGCTACACCTTC.

V usage is TRBV13 and J usage is TRBJ1-2; 7 bases are shared with TRBD1. The CDR3 runs to 17 residues. The trim removed 5 bases at V and 6 bases at J, leaving 18 bases unmatched. From germline, CDR1 is PRHDT and CDR2 FYEKMQ (reference sequence). The CDR3 coding sequence is TGTGCCAGCAGCCTCAGGGGCAACTCAGGGGGAAACAATGGCTACACCTTC. This encodes CASSLRGNSGGNNGYTF.

In this sample, this clone turned up once. This sequence joins TRBV19 and TRBJ2-5; 8 bases are a match to TRBD2. V trimming: 3 bases; J trimming: 4 bases; junction bases outside the gene matches: 4. The CDR3 spans 14 residues. Germline assignment: CDR1 LNHDA and CDR2 SQIVND (reference sequence). The CDR3 region is CASSISAGGETQYF. The CDR3 coding sequence is TGTGCCAGTAGTATTAGCGCGGGAGGAGAGACCCAGTACTTC.

This clone was seen just once. This chain links TRBV11-2 with TRBJ2-1, with a tentative D call TRBD1 (5 bases). CDR1 and CDR2 from the germline V gene are SGHAT and FQNNGV. CDR3 length: 16 residues. Trimming left V 5 bases short and J 5 bases short, with 19 bases between. DNA for the CDR3: TGTGCCAGCAGCCCCCTGGGGCAGGGTGGAAACAATGAGCAGTTCTTC. It translates to CASSPLGQGGNNEQFF.

The chain combines TRBV7-2 with TRBJ2-6; perhaps TRBD1 as D (6 bases). CDR1 and CDR2 from the germline V gene are SGHTA and FQGNSA. This CDR3 region has 19 residues. V was cut by 3 bases and J by 0 bases, with 18 bases left in between. The CDR3 sequence is CASSFLDRPIDSGANVLTF. CDR3 coding DNA: TGTGCCAGCAGCTTCTTAGACAGGCCGATTGACTCTGGGGCCAACGTCCTGACTTTC.

CDR3 bases: TGTGCCAGCAGCTTGGACAGTTGGACCGGGGAGCTGTTTTTT. It specifies CASSLDSWTGELFF. This sequence joins TRBV7-9 and TRBJ2-2, with D maybe TRBD1 (6 bases). This CDR3 has 14 amino acids. The germline gives CDR1 SEHNR, CDR2 FQNEAQ (reference sequence). Trimming stripped 3 bases from V and 5 bases from J, with 10 bases between. The variable domain in full, completed from reference TRBV7-9 and TRBJ2-2, reads DTGVSQNPRHKITKRGQNVTFRCDPISEHNRLYWYRQTLGQGPEFLTYFQNEAQLEKSRLLSDRFSAERPKGSFSTLEIQRTEQGDSAMYLCASSLDSWTGELFFGEGSRLTVL.

The rearrangement links TRBV5-4 to TRBJ2-3; TRBD2 matches 8 bases. The CDR3 totals 14 residues. Trimming cost V 4 bases and J 1 base; bases outside gene matches: 2. CDR1 is SGHNT, CDR2 YYREEE, per germline (reference sequence). The CDR3 sequence: CASSLGLGTDTQYF. Here the CDR3 DNA reads TGTGCCAGCAGCCTGGGACTAGGCACAGATACGCAGTATTTT. Looking up the rest from reference TRBV5-4 and TRBJ2-3 gives the full variable domain: ETGVTQSPTHLIKTRGQQVTLRCSSQSGHNTVSWYQQALGQGPQFIFQYYREEENGRGNFPPRFSGLQFPNYSSELNVNALELDDSALYLCASSLGLGTDTQYFGPGTRLTVL.

This sequence joins TRBV18 and TRBJ1-4, with a weak D call TRBD1 (5 bases). V lost 4 bases and J lost 7, with 19 bases in between. Looked up from germline, CDR1 is KGHSH and CDR2 is LQKENI. This CDR3 has 16 amino acids. In DNA, the CDR3 is TGTGCCAGCTCACTATTTTCGCCGACAGCCGGTGAAAAACTGTTTTTT. It codes for CASSLFSPTAGEKLFF.